These T cell receptor beta chains were read from a single sample in a study of T-cell reconstitution after alpha-beta-depleted transplantation in children. MiXCR, run by TCRdb on the PCR reads, gives a single entry per CDR3 protein. The data contain some 840,000 distinct CDR3 sequences, approximately 15% of them singletons. The sequencing here drew on PBMCs, mostly from graft donor cells, taken 360 days after TCRalphabeta/CD19-depleted stem cell transplant. These receptors were obtained from a male patient aged 10 to 17 who had a stem cell transplant for acute lymphoblastic leukemia, so the T cells may come from the graft donor. The CDR3 runs from the conserved cysteine through the conserved F or W. Fields, in order: J gene, D gene, V gene, clone size, CDR3 protein, CDR3 DNA. D genes are given only for firm matches. Clone size is not always given. Where it is, it says once, few, many or a class for expanded clones.

j_call: TRBJ2-1; d_call: TRBD2; v_call: TRBV6-1; clone_size: few; cdr3_aa: CASSEGRWGTSGRNEQFF; cdr3_nt: TGTGCCAGCAGTGAAGGAAGGTGGGGGACTAGCGGGAGAAATGAGCAGTTCTTC
j_call: TRBJ2-4; d_call: TRBD2; v_call: TRBV7-8; clone_size: -; cdr3_aa: CASSLRTSGSLGKNIQYF; cdr3_nt: TGTGCCAGCAGCCTTCGGACTAGCGGGAGTCTGGGCAAAAACATTCAGTACTTC
j_call: TRBJ2-5; d_call: -; v_call: TRBV5-1; clone_size: -; cdr3_aa: CASSVRRTTGETQYF; cdr3_nt: TGCGCCAGCAGCGTCCGTAGGACCACGGGGGAGACCCAGTACTTC
j_call: TRBJ2-7; d_call: -; v_call: TRBV7-9; clone_size: few; cdr3_aa: CASSPLMPSYEQYF; cdr3_nt: TGTGCCAGCAGCCCTTTAATGCCCTCCTACGAGCAGTACTTC
j_call: TRBJ2-7; d_call: -; v_call: TRBV7-9; clone_size: many; cdr3_aa: CASSLGGAEQYF; cdr3_nt: TGTGCCAGCAGCTTAGGGGGGGCCGAGCAGTACTTC
j_call: TRBJ2-6; d_call: -; v_call: TRBV5-1; clone_size: -; cdr3_aa: CASSLTGTSGANVLTF; cdr3_nt: TGCGCCAGCAGCTTGACAGGGACCTCTGGGGCCAACGTCCTGACTTTC
j_call: TRBJ1-1; d_call: TRBD1; v_call: TRBV5-1; clone_size: -; cdr3_aa: CASSLVGQGTSAFF; cdr3_nt: TGCGCCAGCAGCTTGGTGGGACAGGGGACGTCAGCTTTCTTT
j_call: TRBJ2-5; d_call: -; v_call: TRBV9; clone_size: few; cdr3_aa: CASSSGLTRETQYF; cdr3_nt: TGTGCCAGCAGCTCGGGACTCACCCGCGAGACCCAGTACTTC
j_call: TRBJ2-3; d_call: -; v_call: TRBV7-9; clone_size: once; cdr3_aa: CASSFPKGPSTDTQYF; cdr3_nt: TGTGCCAGCAGCTTTCCCAAGGGCCCAAGCACAGATACGCAGTATTTT
j_call: TRBJ2-2; d_call: TRBD2; v_call: TRBV5-6; clone_size: many; cdr3_aa: CASSLGLAGSTGELFF; cdr3_nt: TGTGCCAGCAGCTTAGGACTAGCGGGATCCACCGGGGAGCTGTTTTTT
j_call: TRBJ2-1; d_call: TRBD1; v_call: TRBV5-1; clone_size: few; cdr3_aa: CASSTGERDNEQFF; cdr3_nt: TGCGCCAGCAGCACAGGGGAGAGAGACAATGAGCAGTTCTTC
j_call: TRBJ2-5; d_call: -; v_call: TRBV3-1; clone_size: -; cdr3_aa: CASSQETRGFKTQYF; cdr3_nt: TGTGCCAGCAGCCAAGAAACCCGGGGGTTTAAGACCCAGTACTTC
j_call: TRBJ1-5; d_call: -; v_call: TRBV12-3/TRBV12-4; clone_size: many; cdr3_aa: CASSFMFGQSNQPQHF; cdr3_nt: TGTGCCAGCAGTTTTATGTTCGGACAGAGCAATCAGCCCCAGCATTTT
j_call: TRBJ2-3; d_call: -; v_call: TRBV20-1; clone_size: -; cdr3_aa: CSARDFSHTDTQYF; cdr3_nt: TGCAGTGCTAGAGATTTCTCTCACACAGATACGCAGTATTTT
j_call: TRBJ1-4; d_call: -; v_call: TRBV7-8; clone_size: -; cdr3_aa: CASSLYAPATNEKLFF; cdr3_nt: TGTGCCAGCAGCTTATATGCACCGGCAACTAATGAAAAACTGTTTTTT
j_call: TRBJ2-2; d_call: -; v_call: TRBV14; clone_size: -; cdr3_aa: CASSQVGLSNTGELFF; cdr3_nt: TGTGCCAGCAGCCAAGTGGGGCTCTCGAACACCGGGGAGCTGTTTTTT
j_call: TRBJ2-1; d_call: TRBD1; v_call: TRBV24-1; clone_size: -; cdr3_aa: CATSDHRDRAYNEQFF; cdr3_nt: TGTGCCACCAGTGATCACCGGGACAGGGCCTACAATGAGCAGTTCTTC
j_call: TRBJ2-1; d_call: TRBD1; v_call: TRBV19; clone_size: -; cdr3_aa: CASSIGTATYNEQFF; cdr3_nt: TGTGCCAGTAGTATCGGGACAGCTACTTACAATGAGCAGTTCTTC
j_call: TRBJ2-3; d_call: TRBD2; v_call: TRBV20-1; clone_size: many; cdr3_aa: CSASRLASTDTQYF; cdr3_nt: TGCAGTGCTTCAAGACTAGCGAGTACAGATACGCAGTATTTT
j_call: TRBJ1-6; d_call: TRBD1; v_call: TRBV6-1; clone_size: few; cdr3_aa: CASTKTGVSPLHF; cdr3_nt: TGTGCCAGCACTAAGACAGGGGTCTCACCCCTCCACTTT
j_call: TRBJ2-7; d_call: -; v_call: TRBV5-1; clone_size: -; cdr3_aa: CASSVLGAREQYF; cdr3_nt: TGCGCCAGCAGCGTTCTGGGGGCGCGGGAGCAGTACTTC
j_call: TRBJ2-4; d_call: TRBD2; v_call: TRBV11-2; clone_size: -; cdr3_aa: CASSASPPGTSGTGNIQYF; cdr3_nt: TGTGCCAGCAGCGCCTCACCTCCTGGGACTAGCGGGACGGGGAACATTCAGTACTTC
j_call: TRBJ2-5; d_call: -; v_call: TRBV5-1; clone_size: few; cdr3_aa: CASSLAWDRQETQYF; cdr3_nt: TGCGCCAGCAGCTTGGCTTGGGATCGGCAAGAGACCCAGTACTTC
j_call: TRBJ2-5; d_call: -; v_call: TRBV9; clone_size: -; cdr3_aa: CASSVGTGSKMETQYF; cdr3_nt: TGTGCCAGCAGCGTAGGAACGGGGTCGAAGATGGAGACCCAGTACTTC
j_call: TRBJ1-1; d_call: -; v_call: TRBV3-1; clone_size: -; cdr3_aa: CASSQDSEAFF; cdr3_nt: TGTGCCAGCAGCCAAGACTCTGAAGCTTTCTTT
j_call: TRBJ1-2; d_call: TRBD1; v_call: TRBV5-1; clone_size: few; cdr3_aa: CASSRGTASNYGYTF; cdr3_nt: TGCGCCAGCAGCCGGGGGACAGCGAGTAACTATGGCTACACCTTC
j_call: TRBJ2-7; d_call: -; v_call: TRBV3-1; clone_size: -; cdr3_aa: CASSRSGEPSSYEQYF; cdr3_nt: TGTGCCAGCAGCCGATCAGGGGAACCCAGCTCCTACGAGCAGTACTTC
j_call: TRBJ2-1; d_call: -; v_call: TRBV15; clone_size: many; cdr3_aa: CATSSHRGGRTEQFF; cdr3_nt: TGTGCCACCAGCAGCCACAGAGGGGGGAGGACTGAGCAGTTCTTC
j_call: TRBJ2-1; d_call: TRBD2; v_call: TRBV5-1; clone_size: few; cdr3_aa: CASTFGVAGSYNEQFF; cdr3_nt: TGCGCCAGCACCTTTGGGGTAGCGGGGTCCTACAATGAGCAGTTCTTC
j_call: TRBJ1-2; d_call: TRBD1; v_call: TRBV5-1; clone_size: -; cdr3_aa: CASSLAPGQLIYGYTF; cdr3_nt: TGCGCCAGCAGCTTGGCCCCGGGACAGCTTATCTATGGCTACACCTTC
j_call: TRBJ2-7; d_call: -; v_call: TRBV28; clone_size: few; cdr3_aa: CASSLGVFLYEQYF; cdr3_nt: TGTGCCAGCAGTTTGGGGGTATTCCTCTACGAGCAGTACTTC
j_call: TRBJ2-1; d_call: TRBD2; v_call: TRBV5-1; clone_size: many; cdr3_aa: CASSLLAGGQSNEQFF; cdr3_nt: TGCGCCAGCAGCTTGCTCGCGGGAGGGCAATCAAATGAGCAGTTCTTC
j_call: TRBJ2-7; d_call: -; v_call: TRBV9; clone_size: few; cdr3_aa: CASSAGGDEQYF; cdr3_nt: TGTGCCAGCAGCGCCGGGGGTGACGAGCAGTACTTC
j_call: TRBJ1-5; d_call: -; v_call: TRBV20-1; clone_size: -; cdr3_aa: CSAQRNQVTQHF; cdr3_nt: TGCAGTGCTCAACGAAACCAGGTGACCCAGCATTTT
j_call: TRBJ2-2; d_call: -; v_call: TRBV20-1; clone_size: -; cdr3_aa: CSAREAGAHTGELFF; cdr3_nt: TGCAGTGCCAGAGAGGCGGGGGCCCACACCGGGGAGCTGTTTTTT
j_call: TRBJ2-1; d_call: TRBD2; v_call: TRBV10-3; clone_size: -; cdr3_aa: CAISEPRTSGRTIEQFF; cdr3_nt: TGTGCCATCAGTGAGCCCCGGACTAGCGGGAGAACTATTGAGCAGTTCTTC
j_call: TRBJ2-3; d_call: TRBD2; v_call: TRBV7-9; clone_size: -; cdr3_aa: CASSLSTSGRMDTQYF; cdr3_nt: TGTGCCAGCAGCTTAAGTACTAGCGGGAGGATGGATACGCAGTATTTT
j_call: TRBJ2-7; d_call: -; v_call: TRBV5-1; clone_size: -; cdr3_aa: CASSLWGYRTLYEQYF; cdr3_nt: TGCGCCAGCAGCTTGTGGGGCTACCGCACCCTCTACGAGCAGTACTTC
j_call: TRBJ2-1; d_call: -; v_call: TRBV24-1; clone_size: -; cdr3_aa: CATSDLLAGSSYNEQFF; cdr3_nt: TGTGCCACCAGTGACCTTCTAGCTGGGAGCTCCTACAATGAGCAGTTCTTC